The sequence of this TCR beta chain was determined in a study of blood T cell dynamics during melanoma immunotherapy. Study-level background: Metastatic melanoma patients received first-line pembrolizumab or nivolumab plus ipilimumab. Findings and caveats of the study: Cell-free DNA CDR3 sequences most resembled the immune-effector CD8+ subset, which was also most clonal.

Trimming left V 3 bases short and J 9 bases short, with 21 bases between. CDR3 length: 16 residues. Looked up from germline, CDR1 is SGDLS and CDR2 is YYNGEE. As for this clone: Its antigen is still unknown.

Each sorted CD8+ T cell subset had its entire DNA loaded. Assay: immunoSEQ multiplex PCR; the TCRdb copy retains only in-frame clones and omits some. The table has about 14,000 clones, 92% seen once. Time point given: pre-treatment baseline. One draw preceded checkpoint blockade; another followed its first cycle at week 3. The receptor comes from a human donor with melanoma. The chain joins TRBV9 to TRBJ2-2; tentatively, D is TRBD1 or TRBD2 (5 bases each). Material: effector memory CD8+ T cells from blood, obtained from a patient treated with checkpoint blockade. Written as DNA, the CDR3 is TGTGCCAGCAGCGGCACCCCCGGGGCCGTCTTTTGGGAGCTGTTTTTT. As protein: CASSGTPGAVFWELFF.